This T cell receptor beta chain is drawn from a study of shared clonotypes between healthy human individuals. Method: immunoSEQ multiplex PCR; TCRdb's copy keeps in-frame clones and lacks some. The sample records 400,000 to 550,000 clones, around 80% being singletons. CDR1 is SGHRS and CDR2 is YFSETQ in the germline V gene. V was pared by 4 bases and J by 5 bases, with 5 bases of the junction left unmatched. The CDR3 runs 15 residues. Sequencing used PBMCs. The rearrangement links TRBV5-1 to TRBJ2-2, with 10 bases that match TRBD1. The origin of this receptor is a woman between 40 and 55 years old in good health. Some clones in this sample may be carry-over from other donors' samples. For the CDR3, the DNA is TGCGCCAGCAGCCAAGGACAGGGGGGAACCGGGGAGCTGTTTTTT. Translated: CASSQGQGGTGELFF. Drawing the rest from reference TRBV5-1 and TRBJ2-2, the complete variable domain is KAGVTQTPRYLIKTRGQQVTLSCSPISGHRSVSWYQQTPGQGLQFLFEYFSETQRNKGNFPGRFSGRQFSNSRSEMNVSTLELGDSALYLCASSQGQGGTGELFFGEGSRLTVL.